The sequence of this T cell receptor beta chain was determined in a study of blood T cell repertoires in COVID-19. V trimming: 4 bases; J trimming: 5 bases; junction bases outside the gene matches: 2. Germline V CDR1 and CDR2: SGHNT, YYREEE (reference sequence). The CDR3 contains 12 residues. In the study's own analysis: Reference gene primer amplification in the assay estimated nucleated cell counts. Only in-frame clones appear in the TCRdb table, and some are missing; sequencing was by immunoSEQ multiplex PCR. V, J and clone size derive from that table, while D and trimming were established from the DNA sequence. This table holds 220,000 or so clones, 85% to 90% found once.

The sequence was collected from a woman between 18 and 29 years old in a cohort exposed to, infected with or recovered from COVID-19 (not recorded which). The V call is TRBV5-4, the J call TRBJ1-2, with 7 bases that match TRBD1. Sequenced material: PBMCs or T cells enriched from blood (not recorded which). The CDR3 loop reads CASSPTGYGYTF. The CDR3 DNA reads as TGTGCCAGCAGCCCGACAGGGTATGGCTACACCTTC.